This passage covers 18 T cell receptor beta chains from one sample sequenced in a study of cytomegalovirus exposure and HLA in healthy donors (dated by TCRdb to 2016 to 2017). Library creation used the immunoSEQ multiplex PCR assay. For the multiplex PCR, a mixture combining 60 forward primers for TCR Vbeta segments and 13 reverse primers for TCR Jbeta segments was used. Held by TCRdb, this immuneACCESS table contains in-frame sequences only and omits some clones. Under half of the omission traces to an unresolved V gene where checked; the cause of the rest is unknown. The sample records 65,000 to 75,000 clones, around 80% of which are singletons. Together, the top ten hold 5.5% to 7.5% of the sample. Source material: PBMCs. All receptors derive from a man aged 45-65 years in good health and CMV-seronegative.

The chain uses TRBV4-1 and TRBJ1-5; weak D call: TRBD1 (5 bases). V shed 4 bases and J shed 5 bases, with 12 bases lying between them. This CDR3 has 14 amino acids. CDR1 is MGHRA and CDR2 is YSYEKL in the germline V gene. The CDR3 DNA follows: TGCGCCAGCAGCCTTCCCAGGGATTATCAGCCCCAGCATTTT. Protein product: CASSLPRDYQPQHF.

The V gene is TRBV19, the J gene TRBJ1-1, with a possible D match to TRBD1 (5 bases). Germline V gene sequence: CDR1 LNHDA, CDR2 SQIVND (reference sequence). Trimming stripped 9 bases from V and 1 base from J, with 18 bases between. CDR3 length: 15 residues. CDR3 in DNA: TGTGCCAGCAGTGGCTGGGGCGGTAAGAACACTGAAGCTTTCTTT. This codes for CASSGWGGKNTEAFF. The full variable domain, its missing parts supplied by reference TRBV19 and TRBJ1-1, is DGGITQSPKYLFRKEGQNVTLSCEQNLNHDAMYWYRQDPGQGLRLIYYSQIVNDFQKGDIAEGYSVSREKKESFPLTVTSAQKNPTAFYLCASSGWGGKNTEAFFGQGTRLTVV.

CDR3 sequence reads: CSILEPGPGELFF. The CDR3 nucleotides are TGCAGCATCCTGGAACCTGGGCCCGGGGAGCTGTTTTTT. This sequence joins TRBV29-1 and TRBJ2-2; D gene unclear. The CDR3 extends over 13 amino acids. From germline, CDR1 is SQVTM and CDR2 ANQGSEA. Trimming stripped 8 bases from V and 6 bases from J, with 16 bases between.

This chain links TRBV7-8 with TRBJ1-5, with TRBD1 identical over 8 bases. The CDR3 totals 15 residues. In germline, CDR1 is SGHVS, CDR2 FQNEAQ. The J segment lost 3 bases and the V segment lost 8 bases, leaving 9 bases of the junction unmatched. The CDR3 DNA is TGTGCCAGCGCCAAGTACAGGGGGAACAATCAGCCCCAGCATTTT. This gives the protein CASAKYRGNNQPQHF.

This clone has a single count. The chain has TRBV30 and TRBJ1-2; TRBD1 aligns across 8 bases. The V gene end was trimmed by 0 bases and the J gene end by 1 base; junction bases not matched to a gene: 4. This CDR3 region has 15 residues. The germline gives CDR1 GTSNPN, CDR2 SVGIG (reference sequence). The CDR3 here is CAWSVVGQVNYGYTF. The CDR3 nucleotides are TGTGCCTGGAGTGTAGTGGGACAGGTTAACTATGGCTACACCTTC. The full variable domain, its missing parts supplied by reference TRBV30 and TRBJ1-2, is SQTIHQWPATLVQPVGSPLSLECTVEGTSNPNLYWYRQAAGRGLQLLFYSVGIGQISSEVPQNLSASRPQDRQFILSSKKLLLSDSGFYLCAWSVVGQVNYGYTFGSGTRLTVV.

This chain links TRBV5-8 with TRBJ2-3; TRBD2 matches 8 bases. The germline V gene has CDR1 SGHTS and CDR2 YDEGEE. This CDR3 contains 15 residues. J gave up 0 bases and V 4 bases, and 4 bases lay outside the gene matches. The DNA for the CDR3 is TGTGCCAGCAGCGTACTAGCGGCGAGCACAGATACGCAGTATTTT. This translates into CASSVLAASTDTQYF.

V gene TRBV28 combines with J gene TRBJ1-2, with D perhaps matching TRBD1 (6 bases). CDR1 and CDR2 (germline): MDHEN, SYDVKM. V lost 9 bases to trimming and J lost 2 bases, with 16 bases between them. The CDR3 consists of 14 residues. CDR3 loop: CASALAQGNYGYTF. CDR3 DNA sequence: TGTGCCAGTGCGCTCGCCCAGGGGAACTATGGCTACACCTTC.

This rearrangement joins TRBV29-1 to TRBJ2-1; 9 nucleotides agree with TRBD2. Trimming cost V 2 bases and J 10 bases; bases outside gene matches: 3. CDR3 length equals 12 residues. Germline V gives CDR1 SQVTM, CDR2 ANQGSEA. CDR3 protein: CSVETSGHEQFF. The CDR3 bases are TGCAGCGTTGAAACTAGCGGGCACGAGCAGTTCTTC.

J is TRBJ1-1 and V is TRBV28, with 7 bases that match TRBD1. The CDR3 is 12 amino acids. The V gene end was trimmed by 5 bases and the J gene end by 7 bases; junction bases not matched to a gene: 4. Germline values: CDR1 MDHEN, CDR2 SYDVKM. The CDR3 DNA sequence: TGTGCCAGCAGTCAGGGACAGCGTGAAGCTTTCTTT. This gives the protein CASSQGQREAFF. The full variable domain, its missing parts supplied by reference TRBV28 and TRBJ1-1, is DVKVTQSSRYLVKRTGEKVFLECVQDMDHENMFWYRQDPGLGLRLIYFSYDVKMKEKGDIPEGYSVSREKKERFSLILESASTNQTSMYLCASSQGQREAFFGQGTRLTVV.

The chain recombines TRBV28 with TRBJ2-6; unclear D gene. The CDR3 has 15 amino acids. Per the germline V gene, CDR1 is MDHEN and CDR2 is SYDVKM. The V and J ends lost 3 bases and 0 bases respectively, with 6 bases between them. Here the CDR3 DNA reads TGTGCCAGCAGTTTTTCCCACTCTGGGGCCAACGTCCTGACTTTC. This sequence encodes CASSFSHSGANVLTF.

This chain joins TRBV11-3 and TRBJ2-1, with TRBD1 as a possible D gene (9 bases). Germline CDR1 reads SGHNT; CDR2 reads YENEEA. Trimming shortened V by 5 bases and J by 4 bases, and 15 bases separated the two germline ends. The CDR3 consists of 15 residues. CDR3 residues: CASSAGGQGYNEQFF. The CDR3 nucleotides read TGTGCCAGCAGCGCGGGGGGACAGGGATACAATGAGCAGTTCTTC.

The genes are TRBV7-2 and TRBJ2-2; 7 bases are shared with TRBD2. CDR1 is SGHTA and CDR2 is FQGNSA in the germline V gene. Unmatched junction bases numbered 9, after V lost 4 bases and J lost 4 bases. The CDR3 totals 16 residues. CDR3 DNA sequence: TGTGCCAGCAGCTCAATCTGGTCTAGCGGCACCGGGGAGCTGTTTTTT. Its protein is CASSSIWSSGTGELFF.

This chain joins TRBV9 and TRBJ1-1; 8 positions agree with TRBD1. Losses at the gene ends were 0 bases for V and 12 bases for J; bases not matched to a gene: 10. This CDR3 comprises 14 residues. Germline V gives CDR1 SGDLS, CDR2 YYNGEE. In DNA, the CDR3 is TGTGCCAGCAGCGTAGGCGTCGCCAGGGGGCCCTCTTTCTTT. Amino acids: CASSVGVARGPSFF.

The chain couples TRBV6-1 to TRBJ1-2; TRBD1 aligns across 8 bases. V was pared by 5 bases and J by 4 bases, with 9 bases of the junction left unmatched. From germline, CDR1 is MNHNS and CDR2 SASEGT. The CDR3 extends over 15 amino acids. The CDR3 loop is CASSNAQGAGYGYTF. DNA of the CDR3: TGTGCCAGCAGTAACGCCCAGGGGGCGGGCTATGGCTACACCTTC.

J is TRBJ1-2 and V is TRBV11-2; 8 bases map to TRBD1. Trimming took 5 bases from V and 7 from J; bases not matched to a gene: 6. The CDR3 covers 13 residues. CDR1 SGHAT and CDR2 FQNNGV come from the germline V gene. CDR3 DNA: TGTGCCAGCAGCACTTCTGGGACAGGTGGCTACACCTTC. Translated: CASSTSGTGGYTF. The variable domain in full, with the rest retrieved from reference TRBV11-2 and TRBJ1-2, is EAGVAQSPRYKIIEKRQSVAFWCNPISGHATLYWYQQILGQGPKLLIQFQNNGVVDDSQLPKDRFSAERLKGVDSTLKIQPAKLEDSAVYLCASSTSGTGGYTFGSGTRLTVV.

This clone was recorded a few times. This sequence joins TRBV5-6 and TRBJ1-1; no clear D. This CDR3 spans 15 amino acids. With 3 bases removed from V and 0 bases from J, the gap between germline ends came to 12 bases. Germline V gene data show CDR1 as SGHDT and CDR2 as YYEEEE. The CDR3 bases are TGTGCCAGCAGCTCAGGTGTGGTTATGAACACTGAAGCTTTCTTT. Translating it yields CASSSGVVMNTEAFF.

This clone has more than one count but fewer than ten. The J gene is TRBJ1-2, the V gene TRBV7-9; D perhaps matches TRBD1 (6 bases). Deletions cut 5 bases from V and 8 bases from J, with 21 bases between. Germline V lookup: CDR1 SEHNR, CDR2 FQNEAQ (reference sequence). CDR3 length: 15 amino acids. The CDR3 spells CASSREDRLVSGYTF. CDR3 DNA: TGTGCCAGCAGCCGAGAAGACAGGTTGGTGAGCGGCTACACCTTC.

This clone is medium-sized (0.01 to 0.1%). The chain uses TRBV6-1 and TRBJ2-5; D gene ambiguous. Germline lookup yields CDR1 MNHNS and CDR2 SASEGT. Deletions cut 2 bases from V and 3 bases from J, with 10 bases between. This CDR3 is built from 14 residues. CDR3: CASSEYGSEETQYF. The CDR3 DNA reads TGTGCCAGCAGTGAATACGGAAGCGAAGAGACCCAGTACTTC.